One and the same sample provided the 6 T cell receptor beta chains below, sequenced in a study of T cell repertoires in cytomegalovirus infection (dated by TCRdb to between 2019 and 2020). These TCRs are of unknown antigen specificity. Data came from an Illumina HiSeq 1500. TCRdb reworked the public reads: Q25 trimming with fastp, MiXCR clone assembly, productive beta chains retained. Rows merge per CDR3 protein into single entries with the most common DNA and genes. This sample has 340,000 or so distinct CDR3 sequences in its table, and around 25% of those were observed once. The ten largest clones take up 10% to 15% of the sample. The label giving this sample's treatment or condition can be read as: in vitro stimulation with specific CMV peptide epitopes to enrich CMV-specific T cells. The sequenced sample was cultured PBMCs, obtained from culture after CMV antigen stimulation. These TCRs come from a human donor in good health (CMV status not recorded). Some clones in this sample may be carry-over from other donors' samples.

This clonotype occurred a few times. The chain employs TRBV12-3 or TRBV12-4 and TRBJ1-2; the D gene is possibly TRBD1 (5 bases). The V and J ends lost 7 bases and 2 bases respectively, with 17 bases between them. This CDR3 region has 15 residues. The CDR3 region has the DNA TGTGCCAGCAACCTCCAGGGACGTCAGAACTATGGCTACACCTTC. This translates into CASNLQGRQNYGYTF.

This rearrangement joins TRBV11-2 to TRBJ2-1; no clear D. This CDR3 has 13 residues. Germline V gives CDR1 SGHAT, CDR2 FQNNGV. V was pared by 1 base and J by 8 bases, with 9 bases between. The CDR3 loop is CASSLVKIDEQFF. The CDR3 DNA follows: TGTGCCAGCAGCTTAGTAAAAATTGATGAGCAGTTCTTC. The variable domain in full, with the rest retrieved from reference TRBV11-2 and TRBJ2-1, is EAGVAQSPRYKIIEKRQSVAFWCNPISGHATLYWYQQILGQGPKLLIQFQNNGVVDDSQLPKDRFSAERLKGVDSTLKIQPAKLEDSAVYLCASSLVKIDEQFFGPGTRLTVL.

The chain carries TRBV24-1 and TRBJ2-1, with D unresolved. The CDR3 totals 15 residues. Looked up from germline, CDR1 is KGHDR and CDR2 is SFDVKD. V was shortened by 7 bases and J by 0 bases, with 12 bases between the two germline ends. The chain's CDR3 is CATRSGASSYNEQFF. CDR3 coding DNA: TGTGCCACCAGGTCGGGCGCATCCTCCTACAATGAGCAGTTCTTC.

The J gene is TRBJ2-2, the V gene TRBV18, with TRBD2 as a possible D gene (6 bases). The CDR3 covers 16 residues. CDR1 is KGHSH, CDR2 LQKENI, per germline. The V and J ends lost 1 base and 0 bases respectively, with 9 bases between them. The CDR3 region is CASSPLGGANTGELFF. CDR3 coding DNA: TGTGCCAGCTCACCACTCGGGGGTGCGAACACCGGGGAGCTGTTTTTT.

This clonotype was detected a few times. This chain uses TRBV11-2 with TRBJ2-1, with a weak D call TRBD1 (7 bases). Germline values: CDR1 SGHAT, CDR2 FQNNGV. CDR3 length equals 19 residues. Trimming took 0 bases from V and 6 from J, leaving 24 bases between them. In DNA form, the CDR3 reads TGTGCCAGCAGCTTAGAGAGGTCGGTAGGGCGGAGGGGGCCCAATGAGCAGTTCTTC. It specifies CASSLERSVGRRGPNEQFF.

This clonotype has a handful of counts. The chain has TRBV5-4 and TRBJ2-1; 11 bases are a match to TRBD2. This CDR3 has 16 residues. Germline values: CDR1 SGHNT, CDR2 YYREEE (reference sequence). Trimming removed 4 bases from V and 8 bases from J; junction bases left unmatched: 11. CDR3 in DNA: TGTGCCAGCAGCCCCAAACTAGCGGGAGCTTTCCATGAGCAGTTCTTC. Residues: CASSPKLAGAFHEQFF.